Each of the 28 T cell receptor beta chains below was sequenced from the same sample in a study of CD8+ T cells in alopecia areata. As for treatment: oral pan-JAK inhibitor, 5-10 mg twice daily. Extracted RNA was reverse transcribed, and the resulting cDNA served as sequencing template. Assay used: immunoSEQ multiplex PCR; TCRdb lists only in-frame clones, some missing. The sample consists of about 270,000 clones, 60% of them appearing once. The sample was CD4+ T cells sorted from blood, taken around week 54, from a patient treated with tofacitinib. These receptors came from a human donor with alopecia areata.

In its sample, this clone was seen a few times. The chain recombines TRBV10-3 with TRBJ2-3; D may be TRBD2 (5 bases). This CDR3 region has 18 residues. V lost 0 bases and J 4 bases, leaving 20 bases between the germline ends. Germline values: CDR1 ENHRY, CDR2 SYGVKD. CDR3 DNA sequence: TGTGCCATCAGTGAGTCATTTAAGAATGCGGGCGCGGCAGATACGCAGTATTTT. Its protein product is CAISESFKNAGAADTQYF.

Written as DNA, the CDR3 is TGTGCCTGGAGTGTACGCCAGGGTCACTACAATGAGCAGTTCTTC. Encoded protein: CAWSVRQGHYNEQFF. The chain combines TRBV30 with TRBJ2-1; weak D call: TRBD1 (5 bases). The CDR3 is made up of 15 amino acids. The germline CDR1 and CDR2 sequences are GTSNPN and SVGIG (reference sequence). With 0 bases removed from V and 3 bases from J, the gap between germline ends came to 12 bases.

This rearrangement joins TRBV7-9 to TRBJ2-1; a weak D match, TRBD2 (5 bases). Germline-derived CDR1 and CDR2 are SEHNR and FQNEAQ (reference sequence). The ends were cut back, 5 bases at V and 8 bases at J, with 13 bases in the middle. CDR3 size: 13 residues. CDR3 sequence: CASSPRDRDEQFF. CDR3 sequence (DNA): TGTGCCAGCAGCCCTCGGGATCGGGATGAGCAGTTCTTC.

The CDR3 protein is CASSLEGAHETQYF. CDR3 bases: TGCGCCAGCAGCTTGGAGGGGGCTCATGAGACCCAGTACTTC. The J gene is TRBJ2-5, the V gene TRBV5-1; 7 nucleotides match TRBD1. With V trimmed by 0 bases and J by 5 bases, 4 bases remained unmatched. From germline, CDR1 is SGHRS and CDR2 YFSETQ. The CDR3 has 14 residues.

The V and J genes are TRBV6-6 and TRBJ1-6; D uncertain. The V gene lost 4 bases and the J gene lost 0 bases, with 10 bases spanning the gap. Germline V lookup: CDR1 MNHNY, CDR2 SVGAGI (reference sequence). The CDR3 covers 16 residues. The CDR3, as DNA: TGTGCCAGCAGTTTGACCGCTAACTCCTATAATTCACCCCTCCACTTT. Its translation is CASSLTANSYNSPLHF.

The chain is built from TRBV29-1 and TRBJ1-1; 12 nucleotides align to TRBD1. The CDR3 extends over 13 amino acids. Germline CDR1 reads SQVTM; CDR2 reads ANQGSEA. Trimming took 7 bases from V and 5 from J; bases not matched to a gene: 5. The CDR3 loop is CSGGQGAHTEAFF. For the CDR3, the DNA is TGCAGCGGGGGACAGGGGGCTCATACTGAAGCTTTCTTT.

The V and J genes are TRBV5-4 and TRBJ2-1; either TRBD1 or TRBD2 may fit D (6 bases each). The germline CDR1 and CDR2 sequences are SGHNT and YYREEE (reference sequence). V gave up 0 bases and J gave up 7 bases, with 14 bases separating them. The CDR3 spans 15 residues. CDR3 in amino acids: CASSLAGALQNEQFF. The CDR3 DNA reads TGTGCCAGCAGCTTGGCGGGGGCGCTACAGAATGAGCAGTTCTTC. The full variable domain, completed using reference TRBV5-4 and TRBJ2-1, is ETGVTQSPTHLIKTRGQQVTLRCSSQSGHNTVSWYQQALGQGPQFIFQYYREEENGRGNFPPRFSGLQFPNYSSELNVNALELDDSALYLCASSLAGALQNEQFFGPGTRLTVL.

This clone was observed a handful of times. V is TRBV10-3 and J is TRBJ2-1, with D uncertain. The V gene lost 4 bases and the J gene lost 5 bases, with 6 bases spanning the gap. Germline V gene lookup returns CDR1 ENHRY and CDR2 SYGVKD. The length of the CDR3 is 12 residues. In DNA form, the CDR3 reads TGTGCCATCAGTGGACTGAACAATGAGCAGTTCTTC. It yields the protein CAISGLNNEQFF.

The V call is TRBV7-9, the J call TRBJ1-5; D might be TRBD1 (5 bases). This CDR3 spans 14 amino acids. The V gene lost 5 bases and the J gene lost 7 bases, with 15 bases spanning the gap. The germline V gene has CDR1 SEHNR and CDR2 FQNEAQ (reference sequence). CDR3 sequence reads: CASSAGTVSQPQHF. The CDR3 nucleotides are TGTGCCAGCAGCGCAGGGACGGTGAGCCAGCCCCAGCATTTT.

The table lists this clone with a few counts. The V call is TRBV9, the J call TRBJ1-6; 9 bases map to TRBD1. The CDR3 extends over 15 amino acids. CDR1 is SGDLS and CDR2 is YYNGEE in the germline V gene. V shed 3 bases, J shed 8 bases, and the junction held 6 bases outside the gene matches. The chain's CDR3 is CASSANRGLYSPLHF. The CDR3 bases are TGTGCCAGCAGCGCAAACAGGGGGCTATATTCACCCCTCCACTTT.

V and J are TRBV9 and TRBJ2-1, with 12 nucleotides matching TRBD2. With V trimmed by 3 bases and J by 2 bases, 0 bases remained unmatched. There are 15 residues in the CDR3. Germline assignment: CDR1 SGDLS and CDR2 YYNGEE. The DNA for the CDR3 is TGTGCCAGCAGCGGACTAGCGGGGGCCTACAATGAGCAGTTCTTC. It is translated as CASSGLAGAYNEQFF.

This clone turned up a few times. This chain uses TRBV5-4 with TRBJ1-3; perhaps TRBD1 as D (6 bases). Germline V gives CDR1 SGHNT, CDR2 YYREEE (reference sequence). V gave up 0 bases and J gave up 1 base, with 14 bases separating them. This CDR3 has 17 residues. CDR3 in amino acids: CASSLDLGGASGNTIYF. As DNA, the CDR3 is TGTGCCAGCAGCTTGGACTTGGGGGGCGCGTCTGGAAACACCATATATTTT.

The chain couples TRBV7-9 to TRBJ2-6, with a weak D call TRBD2 (6 bases). Germline-derived CDR1 and CDR2 are SEHNR and FQNEAQ (reference sequence). This CDR3 is built from 16 residues. V was pared by 2 bases and J by 2 bases, with 10 bases between. The CDR3 region has the DNA TGTGCCAGCAGCTTAAGAGGAGGGACTGGGGCCAACGTCCTGACTTTC. This encodes CASSLRGGTGANVLTF.

V gene TRBV15 combines with J gene TRBJ1-1, with a possible D match to TRBD1 (6 bases). The CDR3 is 13 residues long. V was cut by 3 bases and J by 7 bases, with 12 bases left in between. The germline V gene encodes CDR1 LNHNV and CDR2 YYDKDF (reference sequence). This CDR3 reads CATSRRGADEAFF. In nucleotides, the CDR3 is TGTGCCACCAGCAGGCGGGGGGCCGATGAAGCTTTCTTT.

This clone was observed a handful of times. This CDR3 reads CASSSKGGYNEQFF. CDR3 nucleotide sequence: TGTGCCAGCAGCTCTAAAGGGGGTTACAATGAGCAGTTCTTC. The V gene is TRBV13, the J gene TRBJ2-1, with D possibly TRBD1 on 6 matching bases. The V end lost 4 bases, the J end lost 4 bases, and 11 bases lay between the germline ends. This CDR3 has 14 residues. Germline CDR1 reads PRHDT; CDR2 reads FYEKMQ (reference sequence).

This chain joins TRBV7-8 and TRBJ2-6; D is uncertain. This CDR3 has 17 amino acids. Germline V gene sequence: CDR1 SGHVS, CDR2 FQNEAQ. V was pared by 0 bases and J by 0 bases, with 9 bases between. CDR3 residues: CASSLADGPSGANVLTF. In DNA form, the CDR3 reads TGTGCCAGCAGCTTAGCTGACGGTCCCTCTGGGGCCAACGTCCTGACTTTC.

This clone has only a few counts. CDR3 DNA sequence: TGTGCCAGCAGTTTGGGTGCGCGGGCTGCCGAGCAGTACTTC. Protein sequence: CASSLGARAAEQYF. The V call is TRBV27, the J call TRBJ2-7; D is possibly TRBD2 (5 bases). Looked up from germline, CDR1 is MNHEY and CDR2 is SMNVEV (reference sequence). The V end lost 3 bases, the J end lost 6 bases, and 15 bases lay between the germline ends. The CDR3 extends over 14 amino acids.

This clone was recorded a few times. Other DNA sequences within the sample encode an identical CDR3. The chain is built from TRBV27 and TRBJ2-5; D not resolved. The germline gives CDR1 MNHEY, CDR2 SMNVEV (reference sequence). There are 11 residues in the CDR3. Trimming cost V 2 bases and J 5 bases, with 3 bases left between them. Here the CDR3 DNA reads TGTGCCAGCAGTTTAGGGGAGACCCAGTACTTC. Translating gives CASSLGETQYF.

Only a few counts were recorded for this clone. The rearrangement joins TRBV18 to TRBJ1-1, with D unclear. Trimming removed 1 base from V and 1 base from J, with 10 bases in between. This CDR3 is built from 15 residues. Germline V CDR1 and CDR2: KGHSH, LQKENI. CDR3 protein: CASSPLIAANTEAFF. CDR3 nucleotides: TGTGCCAGCTCACCACTTATCGCCGCGAACACTGAAGCTTTCTTT.

The J gene is TRBJ2-1, the V gene TRBV30, with TRBD2 identical over 9 bases. The ends lost 2 bases at V and 7 bases at J; junction bases unmatched: 6. The CDR3 is 14 residues long. CDR1 is GTSNPN and CDR2 is SVGIG in the germline V gene (reference sequence). The CDR3 loop reads CAWSKRGARNEQFF. The CDR3 DNA reads as TGTGCCTGGAGTAAGCGGGGGGCCCGGAATGAGCAGTTCTTC.

The chain has TRBV5-6 and TRBJ2-7, with TRBD1 matching over 10 bases. The CDR3 is made up of 15 amino acids. After removal of 4 bases from V and 3 bases from J, the junction contained 7 bases not matched to a gene. In germline, CDR1 is SGHDT, CDR2 YYEEEE. DNA of the CDR3: TGTGCCAGCAGCCCACCCGGGACAGGGGTCTACGAGCAGTACTTC. It yields the protein CASSPPGTGVYEQYF.

This clone was counted a few times. This sequence joins TRBV5-1 and TRBJ1-2, with TRBD1 as a possible D gene (5 bases). The CDR3 totals 12 residues. Germline-derived CDR1 and CDR2 are SGHRS and YFSETQ. V was trimmed by 4 bases and J by 3 bases, leaving 7 bases between them. The CDR3 here is CASSGAHYGYTF. DNA for the CDR3: TGCGCCAGCAGCGGGGCCCACTATGGCTACACCTTC. The complete variable domain, with remaining parts taken from reference TRBV5-1 and TRBJ1-2, reads KAGVTQTPRYLIKTRGQQVTLSCSPISGHRSVSWYQQTPGQGLQFLFEYFSETQRNKGNFPGRFSGRQFSNSRSEMNVSTLELGDSALYLCASSGAHYGYTFGSGTRLTVV.

This clone was detected a few times. J is TRBJ1-2 and V is TRBV5-1, with D possibly being TRBD1 (5 bases). V lost 5 bases, J lost 5 bases, and 19 bases lay in between. Germline V gives CDR1 SGHRS, CDR2 YFSETQ. The CDR3 is 15 residues long. The CDR3 is CASSSGTVEVYGYTF. CDR3 nucleotide sequence: TGCGCCAGCAGTTCCGGGACGGTCGAGGTTTATGGCTACACCTTC.

The chain uses TRBV15 and TRBJ2-5, with 7 bases that match TRBD1. Germline values: CDR1 LNHNV, CDR2 YYDKDF (reference sequence). V dropped 1 base and J dropped 5; count of bases not matched to a gene: 10. The CDR3 runs 16 residues. CDR3: CATSRVPTGAGETQYF. CDR3 DNA sequence: TGTGCCACCAGCAGAGTTCCAACAGGGGCCGGGGAGACCCAGTACTTC.

This chain joins TRBV30 and TRBJ2-6; D gene uncertain. V was cut by 2 bases and J by 4 bases, with 3 bases left in between. Germline V gene data show CDR1 as GTSNPN and CDR2 as SVGIG (reference sequence). The CDR3 has 12 residues. CDR3 residues: CAWSIGANVLTF. CDR3 nucleotides: TGTGCCTGGAGTATAGGGGCCAACGTCCTGACTTTC. Based on the CDR3 plus reference TRBV30 and TRBJ2-6, the full variable domain is SQTIHQWPATLVQPVGSPLSLECTVEGTSNPNLYWYRQAAGRGLQLLFYSVGIGQISSEVPQNLSASRPQDRQFILSSKKLLLSDSGFYLCAWSIGANVLTFGAGSRLTVL.

The chain uses TRBV7-9 and TRBJ2-5; tentative D call: TRBD1 (5 bases). The CDR3 runs to 14 residues. Trimming took 5 bases from V and 1 from J, leaving 11 bases between them. The germline V gene has CDR1 SEHNR and CDR2 FQNEAQ (reference sequence). CDR3 in amino acids: CASSPGDSQETQYF. The CDR3, as DNA: TGTGCCAGCAGCCCCGGAGACAGCCAAGAGACCCAGTACTTC.

This clone has only a few counts. The rearrangement links TRBV9 to TRBJ2-5, with unresolved D. The CDR3 length is 17 residues. Per the germline V gene, CDR1 is SGDLS and CDR2 is YYNGEE. V dropped 0 bases and J dropped 2 bases, with 17 bases sitting between them. The CDR3 DNA reads as TGTGCCAGCAGCGTAGCGTGGAGAGGAGAGGAACAAGAGACCCAGTACTTC. Amino acid sequence: CASSVAWRGEEQETQYF.

This clone has a handful of counts. The J gene is TRBJ1-1, the V gene TRBV6-6; D is unclear. Between the trimmed V and J ends, which lost 6 bases and 6 bases, there was a span of 8 bases. Germline-derived CDR1 and CDR2 are MNHNY and SVGAGI (reference sequence). The CDR3 totals 11 residues. CDR3 sequence reads: CASSRRSEAFF. The DNA of the CDR3 is TGTGCCAGCAGCCGGCGTTCTGAAGCTTTCTTT.